The 24 T cell receptor beta chains presented below share a single source sample, sequenced in a study of OX40 agonist ivuxolimab in advanced cancers. The data were produced by immunoSEQ multiplex PCR, yet TCRdb's version contains in-frame clones alone and is incomplete. The sample records 50,000 to 60,000 clones, approximately 91% being singletons. The source material was CD4+ or CD8+ T cells sorted from blood, sampled in a trial of the OX40 agonist ivuxolimab. These receptors were collected from an adult with an advanced solid tumor such as melanoma, head and neck, liver or kidney cancer.

This clone is a singleton in its sample. The chain couples TRBV14 to TRBJ2-1, with D possibly TRBD2 on 6 matching bases. Germline CDR1 and CDR2: SGHDN and FVKESK. This CDR3 spans 15 amino acids. Trimming left V 4 bases short and J 5 bases short, with 15 bases between. The CDR3 loop reads CASSRPPGRDNEQFF. The CDR3 nucleotides read TGTGCCAGCAGCCGGCCTCCCGGGAGAGACAATGAGCAGTTCTTC.

V and J are TRBV19 and TRBJ2-1; D may be TRBD2 (5 bases). Germline V CDR1 and CDR2: LNHDA, SQIVND (reference sequence). The CDR3 runs to 13 residues. V gave up 5 bases and J gave up 4 bases, with 9 bases separating them. The CDR3 spells CASSEGLYNEQFF. CDR3 coding DNA: TGTGCCAGTAGTGAAGGACTGTACAATGAGCAGTTCTTC.

V usage is TRBV19 and J usage is TRBJ2-7; D is unresolved. The CDR3 consists of 13 residues. The V gene's germline CDR1 is LNHDA and CDR2 SQIVND (reference sequence). V dropped 2 bases and J dropped 4 bases, with 9 bases sitting between them. The CDR3 DNA sequence: TGTGCCAGTAGTATAACCCCACAATACGAGCAGTACTTC. This translates into CASSITPQYEQYF. Full variable domain (missing parts from reference TRBV19 and TRBJ2-7): DGGITQSPKYLFRKEGQNVTLSCEQNLNHDAMYWYRQDPGQGLRLIYYSQIVNDFQKGDIAEGYSVSREKKESFPLTVTSAQKNPTAFYLCASSITPQYEQYFGPGTRLTVT.

V usage is TRBV7-3 and J usage is TRBJ2-3, with 12 bases matching TRBD2. The CDR3 runs to 18 residues. Germline V gives CDR1 SGHTA, CDR2 FQGTGA. The trim removed 1 base at V and 5 bases at J, leaving 10 bases unmatched. CDR3 DNA sequence: TGTGCCAGCAGCTTAAATGTGGTGACTAGCGGGAGCCAAGATACGCAGTATTTT. This sequence encodes CASSLNVVTSGSQDTQYF.

This sequence joins TRBV11-2 and TRBJ1-1, with D perhaps TRBD1 (6 bases). The V end lost 3 bases, the J end lost 1 base, and 12 bases lay between the germline ends. The CDR3 spans 15 residues. Germline loops: CDR1 SGHAT, CDR2 FQNNGV. CDR3 sequence: CASSFTGLGNTEAFF. CDR3 coding DNA: TGTGCCAGCAGCTTTACAGGGTTGGGGAACACTGAAGCTTTCTTT.

The V call is TRBV7-9, the J call TRBJ2-5, with 7 bases matching TRBD1. J gave up 5 bases and V 1 base, and 16 bases lay outside the gene matches. The CDR3 runs 18 residues. The germline V gene encodes CDR1 SEHNR and CDR2 FQNEAQ (reference sequence). The CDR3 DNA follows: TGTGCCAGCAGCTTAGGCTGGCAGGGGGTCCACGCAGCGGAGACCCAGTACTTC. Amino acids: CASSLGWQGVHAAETQYF.

This chain connects TRBV11-3 to TRBJ2-1; 9 bases map to TRBD2. Trimming at V came to 4 bases and at J to 9 bases, leaving 4 bases not matched to a gene. This CDR3 has 13 amino acids. Germline assignment: CDR1 SGHNT and CDR2 YENEEA. The CDR3 protein is CASSYSGSPEQFF. The CDR3 bases are TGTGCCAGCAGCTATAGCGGGAGTCCTGAGCAGTTCTTC.

This clone has just one count. The rearrangement joins TRBV11-2 to TRBJ2-3; no reliable D call. The V gene lost 4 bases and the J gene lost 3 bases, with 2 bases spanning the gap. Germline-derived CDR1 and CDR2 are SGHAT and FQNNGV. This CDR3 comprises 11 residues. CDR3 in DNA: TGTGCCAGCAGCTCAACAGATACGCAGTATTTT. As protein: CASSSTDTQYF.

This clone showed up just a few times. This sequence joins TRBV6-1 and TRBJ2-5, with D possibly TRBD2 on 6 matching bases. Germline loops: CDR1 MNHNS, CDR2 SASEGT. The V end lost 2 bases, the J end lost 5 bases, and 18 bases lay between the germline ends. This CDR3 has 16 residues. Written as DNA, the CDR3 is TGTGCCAGCAGTGAACAAGATCGGGGAGGTCTGGAGACCCAGTACTTC. This gives the protein CASSEQDRGGLETQYF.

The rearrangement joins TRBV28 to TRBJ1-2; D remains unclear. This CDR3 has 16 amino acids. CDR1 and CDR2 from the germline V gene are MDHEN and SYDVKM. Trimming took 7 bases from V and 3 from J, leaving 21 bases between them. CDR3 residues: CASNPVGESLDYGYTF. CDR3 DNA sequence: TGTGCCAGCAACCCGGTCGGGGAATCCCTCGACTATGGCTACACCTTC.

This chain links TRBV15 with TRBJ1-5; tentative D call: TRBD1 (5 bases). CDR1 is LNHNV, CDR2 YYDKDF, per germline (reference sequence). With 0 bases removed from V and 9 bases from J, the gap between germline ends came to 15 bases. The CDR3 loop spans 15 amino acids. The CDR3, as DNA: TGTGCCACCAGCAGAGATCATGGGGGGGTGGGGCCCCAGCATTTT. This gives the protein CATSRDHGGVGPQHF.

Only a few counts were recorded for this clone. The J gene is TRBJ1-1, the V gene TRBV28, with D unclear. There are 13 residues in the CDR3. Trimming shortened V by 6 bases and J by 6 bases, and 14 bases separated the two germline ends. Germline V lookup: CDR1 MDHEN, CDR2 SYDVKM. CDR3 loop: CASRGAVGAEAFF. CDR3 coding DNA: TGTGCCAGCAGAGGAGCAGTCGGAGCTGAAGCTTTCTTT.

The rearrangement links TRBV4-3 to TRBJ2-5, with D tentatively TRBD1 (5 bases). CDR1 and CDR2 from the germline V gene are LGHNA and YSLEER. The CDR3 extends over 13 amino acids. V shed 4 bases and J shed 5 bases, with 11 bases lying between them. CDR3 sequence: CASSRGMGETQYF. Written as DNA, the CDR3 is TGCGCCAGCAGCCGGGGCATGGGCGAGACCCAGTACTTC.

V usage is TRBV7-6 and J usage is TRBJ2-2; a possible D gene is TRBD1 (6 bases). The CDR3 is 12 residues long. V was shortened by 6 bases and J by 6 bases, with 8 bases between the two germline ends. Germline V gene data show CDR1 as SGHVS and CDR2 as FNYEAQ. CDR3 bases: TGTGCCAGCAGAGGGGGATCCGGGGAGCTGTTTTTT. Translated, it gives CASRGGSGELFF.

This clone was counted between two and nine times. V is TRBV13 and J is TRBJ2-7; D perhaps matches TRBD1 (6 bases). Per the germline V gene, CDR1 is PRHDT and CDR2 is FYEKMQ (reference sequence). The CDR3 runs to 14 residues. Trimming shortened V by 4 bases and J by 4 bases, and 14 bases separated the two germline ends. The DNA of the CDR3 is TGTGCCAGCAGCTCCTCCGGGACAACTTACGAGCAGTACTTC. It is translated as CASSSSGTTYEQYF.

V gene TRBV11-3 combines with J gene TRBJ2-7; D is unclear. The CDR3 runs 15 residues. CDR1 is SGHNT, CDR2 YENEEA, per germline. The ends were cut back, 7 bases at V and 1 base at J, with 17 bases in the middle. DNA of the CDR3: TGTGCCAGCACCAGAATGGCAGGTGTGTCCTACGAGCAGTACTTC. It is translated as CASTRMAGVSYEQYF. Complete variable domain (other parts from reference TRBV11-3 and TRBJ2-7): EAGVVQSPRYKIIEKKQPVAFWCNPISGHNTLYWYLQNLGQGPELLIRYENEEAVDDSQLPKDRFSAERLKGVDSTLKIQPAELGDSAVYLCASTRMAGVSYEQYFGPGTRLTVT.

The V gene is TRBV28, the J gene TRBJ1-1; 8 nucleotides agree with TRBD1. Germline loops: CDR1 MDHEN, CDR2 SYDVKM. V was clipped by 1 base and J by 0 bases; unmatched bases: 1. The CDR3 runs 15 residues. The CDR3 region has the DNA TGTGCCAGCAGTTTATACAGGGGGATGAACACTGAAGCTTTCTTT. This encodes CASSLYRGMNTEAFF.

This sequence joins TRBV4-2 and TRBJ2-5; tentatively, D is TRBD1 or TRBD2 (5 bases each). Per germline, CDR1 LGHNA and CDR2 YNFKEQ. The CDR3 is 17 amino acids. Trimming shortened V by 1 base and J by 3 bases, and 18 bases separated the two germline ends. CDR3 nucleotides: TGTGCCAGCAGCCAAGTTTACCCGGGGCAGACGGAAGAGACCCAGTACTTC. This translates into CASSQVYPGQTEETQYF.

This chain links TRBV14 with TRBJ2-7; D perhaps matches TRBD1 (5 bases). CDR1 is SGHDN and CDR2 is FVKESK in the germline V gene. Trimming stripped 0 bases from V and 0 bases from J, with 9 bases between. The length of the CDR3 is 15 residues. The chain's CDR3 is CASSQDPGYSYEQYF. CDR3 DNA sequence: TGTGCCAGCAGCCAAGACCCAGGGTACTCCTACGAGCAGTACTTC.

This clone was seen a single time. The chain recombines TRBV6-1 with TRBJ2-5, with 7 nucleotides matching TRBD2. The ends lost 2 bases at V and 7 bases at J; junction bases unmatched: 7. CDR1 is MNHNS and CDR2 is SASEGT in the germline V gene. The CDR3 contains 14 residues. In DNA, the CDR3 is TGTGCCAGCAGTGAATGGGAGCGGGACGGGACCCAGTACTTC. This encodes CASSEWERDGTQYF.

The J gene is TRBJ2-2, the V gene TRBV28; D is unclear. Trimming removed 7 bases at V and 7 bases at J, with 10 bases between. Germline assignment: CDR1 MDHEN and CDR2 SYDVKM. This CDR3 is built from 12 residues. The CDR3 coding sequence is TGTGCCAGCACCCCCGGTGGCGGGGAGCTGTTTTTT. This gives the protein CASTPGGGELFF.

This clone was recorded a few times. The rearrangement uses TRBV28 and TRBJ1-1; D is uncertain. V was trimmed by 2 bases and J by 2 bases, leaving 6 bases between them. Germline loops: CDR1 MDHEN, CDR2 SYDVKM. CDR3 length equals 13 residues. CDR3 in DNA: TGTGCCAGCAGTTTAACAGACAACACTGAAGCTTTCTTT. Protein sequence: CASSLTDNTEAFF.

The chain links TRBV27 to TRBJ2-7; 8 nucleotides align to TRBD1. Germline CDR1 reads MNHEY; CDR2 reads SMNVEV (reference sequence). V trimming: 2 bases; J trimming: 2 bases; junction bases outside the gene matches: 2. The CDR3 extends over 14 amino acids. CDR3 nucleotide sequence: TGTGCCAGCAGTTTAGGACAGGGACCCTACGAGCAGTACTTC. Protein: CASSLGQGPYEQYF.

The J gene is TRBJ2-7, the V gene TRBV27; 8 nucleotides match TRBD2. The ends lost 1 base at V and 5 bases at J; junction bases unmatched: 10. The CDR3 runs 16 residues. Germline-derived CDR1 and CDR2 are MNHEY and SMNVEV (reference sequence). The CDR3 loop reads CASSLWGLDPRNEQYF. Written as DNA, the CDR3 is TGTGCCAGCAGTTTATGGGGACTAGATCCCCGTAACGAGCAGTACTTC.